The source of this T cell receptor (beta chain) is a study of cytomegalovirus exposure and HLA in healthy donors. CDR1 and CDR2 (germline): LGHNA, YSLEER. This CDR3 is built from 17 residues. Losses at the gene ends were 5 bases for V and 2 bases for J; bases not matched to a gene: 7. General study results and limits: Because they were indistinguishable, some V segments, including TRBV6-2 and TRBV6-3, were excluded.

This clone showed up just a few times. Its antigen is unknown. Primers for the PCR totalled 60 Vbeta and 13 Jbeta. Libraries were prepared by immunoSEQ multiplex PCR; TCRdb keeps only in-frame clonotypes and omits some of them. The repertoire holds 40,000 or so clones, with 66% as singletons. This sequence was found in a man between 50 and 59 years old in good health and CMV-seropositive. The chain uses TRBV4-3 and TRBJ2-2; 11 bases line up with TRBD2. Material: PBMCs. The CDR3 loop reads CASSSRTSGSNTGELFF. In DNA form, the CDR3 reads TGCGCCAGCAGCTCGCGGACTAGCGGGTCCAACACCGGGGAGCTGTTTTTT.